The clone carrying this T cell receptor (beta chain) was picked up a small number of times. Its antigen is still unknown. Researchers collected roughly 10 milliliters of peripheral blood from every single donor. Per sample, at least 5.5 micrograms of total RNA were extracted. It was with a sample-barcoded 5' primer and a J-beta primer mix that a second PCR of roughly 7 to 12 cycles was run. Using its own MiXCR run on the 5' RACE reads, TCRdb lists one record per CDR3 protein. The table records about 1,500,000 distinct CDR3 sequences, roughly 27% of them present only once. These data originate in a study of blood T cells in healthy people across ages. CDR1 and CDR2 from the germline V gene are KGHSH and LQKENI. The CDR3 runs 16 residues. J was trimmed by 3 bases and V by 4 bases; bases with no gene match: 4. Findings and limits, study-wide: Older age coincided with a roughly linear decline in TCR beta diversity per million T cells. PBMCs were not sorted, which prevented a conclusive comparison of naive versus antigen-experienced cells.

This chain joins TRBV18 and TRBJ2-3; 13 bases map to TRBD2. The sequenced sample consisted of blood. The TCR was taken from a woman aged 25 to 45 in good health. CDR3 in amino acids: CASSHGTSGMTDTQYF. For the CDR3, the DNA is TGTGCCAGCTCACACGGGACTAGCGGGATGACAGATACGCAGTATTTT.